The entry that follows covers one T cell receptor beta chain sequence. Its antigen is undetermined. The sample originates from a study of cytomegalovirus exposure and HLA in healthy donors. Study-wide background: Early release data held about 92 million unique TCRs from HLA-typed donors.

Germline assignment: CDR1 SNHLY and CDR2 FYNNEI. V was cut by 2 bases and J by 2 bases, with 9 bases left in between. The CDR3 loop spans 14 amino acids. PCR was performed using 60 Vbeta and 13 Jbeta primers. Data came from immunoSEQ multiplex PCR; TCRdb stores just in-frame clones and leaves some out. In the table there are more than 150,000 clones, about four fifths of which are singletons. Study-level points and caveats: Later analysis suggested links between common viral pathogens and several top significant clusters. In all likelihood, a cluster of highly shared sequence variants was a sequencing artifact.

The chain couples TRBV2 to TRBJ1-2; D unresolved. This clonotype was sampled from a woman in her twenties or thirties in good health and CMV-seropositive. The sample taken for sequencing was PBMCs. Here the CDR3 reads CASSERGGNYGYTF. CDR3 DNA sequence: TGTGCCAGCAGTGAACGAGGAGGGAACTATGGCTACACCTTC. Full variable domain (remainder filled in from reference TRBV2 and TRBJ1-2): EPEVTQTPSHQVTQMGQEVILRCVPISNHLYFYWYRQILGQKVEFLVSFYNNEISEKSEIFDDQFSVERPDGSNFTLKIRSTKLEDSAMYFCASSERGGNYGYTFGSGTRLTVV.